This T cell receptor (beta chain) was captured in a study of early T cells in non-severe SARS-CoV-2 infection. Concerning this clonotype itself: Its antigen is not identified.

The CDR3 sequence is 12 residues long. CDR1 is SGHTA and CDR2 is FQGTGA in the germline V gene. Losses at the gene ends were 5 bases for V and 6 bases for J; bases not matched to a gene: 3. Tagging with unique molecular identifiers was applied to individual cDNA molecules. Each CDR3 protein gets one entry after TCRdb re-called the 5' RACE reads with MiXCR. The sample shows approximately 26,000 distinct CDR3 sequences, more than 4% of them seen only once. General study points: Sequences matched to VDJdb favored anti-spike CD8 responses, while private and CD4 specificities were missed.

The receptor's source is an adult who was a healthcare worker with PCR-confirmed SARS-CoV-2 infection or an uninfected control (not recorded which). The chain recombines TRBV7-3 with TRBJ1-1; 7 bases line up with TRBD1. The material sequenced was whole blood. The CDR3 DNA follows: TGTGCCAGCAGCCAGGGGGGATCTGAAGCTTTCTTT. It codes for CASSQGGSEAFF. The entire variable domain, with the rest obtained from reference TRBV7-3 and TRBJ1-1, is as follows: GAGVSQTPSNKVTEKGKYVELRCDPISGHTALYWYRQSLGQGPEFLIYFQGTGAADDSGLPNDRFFAVRPEGSVSTLKIQRTERGDSAVYLCASSQGGSEAFFGQGTRLTVV.